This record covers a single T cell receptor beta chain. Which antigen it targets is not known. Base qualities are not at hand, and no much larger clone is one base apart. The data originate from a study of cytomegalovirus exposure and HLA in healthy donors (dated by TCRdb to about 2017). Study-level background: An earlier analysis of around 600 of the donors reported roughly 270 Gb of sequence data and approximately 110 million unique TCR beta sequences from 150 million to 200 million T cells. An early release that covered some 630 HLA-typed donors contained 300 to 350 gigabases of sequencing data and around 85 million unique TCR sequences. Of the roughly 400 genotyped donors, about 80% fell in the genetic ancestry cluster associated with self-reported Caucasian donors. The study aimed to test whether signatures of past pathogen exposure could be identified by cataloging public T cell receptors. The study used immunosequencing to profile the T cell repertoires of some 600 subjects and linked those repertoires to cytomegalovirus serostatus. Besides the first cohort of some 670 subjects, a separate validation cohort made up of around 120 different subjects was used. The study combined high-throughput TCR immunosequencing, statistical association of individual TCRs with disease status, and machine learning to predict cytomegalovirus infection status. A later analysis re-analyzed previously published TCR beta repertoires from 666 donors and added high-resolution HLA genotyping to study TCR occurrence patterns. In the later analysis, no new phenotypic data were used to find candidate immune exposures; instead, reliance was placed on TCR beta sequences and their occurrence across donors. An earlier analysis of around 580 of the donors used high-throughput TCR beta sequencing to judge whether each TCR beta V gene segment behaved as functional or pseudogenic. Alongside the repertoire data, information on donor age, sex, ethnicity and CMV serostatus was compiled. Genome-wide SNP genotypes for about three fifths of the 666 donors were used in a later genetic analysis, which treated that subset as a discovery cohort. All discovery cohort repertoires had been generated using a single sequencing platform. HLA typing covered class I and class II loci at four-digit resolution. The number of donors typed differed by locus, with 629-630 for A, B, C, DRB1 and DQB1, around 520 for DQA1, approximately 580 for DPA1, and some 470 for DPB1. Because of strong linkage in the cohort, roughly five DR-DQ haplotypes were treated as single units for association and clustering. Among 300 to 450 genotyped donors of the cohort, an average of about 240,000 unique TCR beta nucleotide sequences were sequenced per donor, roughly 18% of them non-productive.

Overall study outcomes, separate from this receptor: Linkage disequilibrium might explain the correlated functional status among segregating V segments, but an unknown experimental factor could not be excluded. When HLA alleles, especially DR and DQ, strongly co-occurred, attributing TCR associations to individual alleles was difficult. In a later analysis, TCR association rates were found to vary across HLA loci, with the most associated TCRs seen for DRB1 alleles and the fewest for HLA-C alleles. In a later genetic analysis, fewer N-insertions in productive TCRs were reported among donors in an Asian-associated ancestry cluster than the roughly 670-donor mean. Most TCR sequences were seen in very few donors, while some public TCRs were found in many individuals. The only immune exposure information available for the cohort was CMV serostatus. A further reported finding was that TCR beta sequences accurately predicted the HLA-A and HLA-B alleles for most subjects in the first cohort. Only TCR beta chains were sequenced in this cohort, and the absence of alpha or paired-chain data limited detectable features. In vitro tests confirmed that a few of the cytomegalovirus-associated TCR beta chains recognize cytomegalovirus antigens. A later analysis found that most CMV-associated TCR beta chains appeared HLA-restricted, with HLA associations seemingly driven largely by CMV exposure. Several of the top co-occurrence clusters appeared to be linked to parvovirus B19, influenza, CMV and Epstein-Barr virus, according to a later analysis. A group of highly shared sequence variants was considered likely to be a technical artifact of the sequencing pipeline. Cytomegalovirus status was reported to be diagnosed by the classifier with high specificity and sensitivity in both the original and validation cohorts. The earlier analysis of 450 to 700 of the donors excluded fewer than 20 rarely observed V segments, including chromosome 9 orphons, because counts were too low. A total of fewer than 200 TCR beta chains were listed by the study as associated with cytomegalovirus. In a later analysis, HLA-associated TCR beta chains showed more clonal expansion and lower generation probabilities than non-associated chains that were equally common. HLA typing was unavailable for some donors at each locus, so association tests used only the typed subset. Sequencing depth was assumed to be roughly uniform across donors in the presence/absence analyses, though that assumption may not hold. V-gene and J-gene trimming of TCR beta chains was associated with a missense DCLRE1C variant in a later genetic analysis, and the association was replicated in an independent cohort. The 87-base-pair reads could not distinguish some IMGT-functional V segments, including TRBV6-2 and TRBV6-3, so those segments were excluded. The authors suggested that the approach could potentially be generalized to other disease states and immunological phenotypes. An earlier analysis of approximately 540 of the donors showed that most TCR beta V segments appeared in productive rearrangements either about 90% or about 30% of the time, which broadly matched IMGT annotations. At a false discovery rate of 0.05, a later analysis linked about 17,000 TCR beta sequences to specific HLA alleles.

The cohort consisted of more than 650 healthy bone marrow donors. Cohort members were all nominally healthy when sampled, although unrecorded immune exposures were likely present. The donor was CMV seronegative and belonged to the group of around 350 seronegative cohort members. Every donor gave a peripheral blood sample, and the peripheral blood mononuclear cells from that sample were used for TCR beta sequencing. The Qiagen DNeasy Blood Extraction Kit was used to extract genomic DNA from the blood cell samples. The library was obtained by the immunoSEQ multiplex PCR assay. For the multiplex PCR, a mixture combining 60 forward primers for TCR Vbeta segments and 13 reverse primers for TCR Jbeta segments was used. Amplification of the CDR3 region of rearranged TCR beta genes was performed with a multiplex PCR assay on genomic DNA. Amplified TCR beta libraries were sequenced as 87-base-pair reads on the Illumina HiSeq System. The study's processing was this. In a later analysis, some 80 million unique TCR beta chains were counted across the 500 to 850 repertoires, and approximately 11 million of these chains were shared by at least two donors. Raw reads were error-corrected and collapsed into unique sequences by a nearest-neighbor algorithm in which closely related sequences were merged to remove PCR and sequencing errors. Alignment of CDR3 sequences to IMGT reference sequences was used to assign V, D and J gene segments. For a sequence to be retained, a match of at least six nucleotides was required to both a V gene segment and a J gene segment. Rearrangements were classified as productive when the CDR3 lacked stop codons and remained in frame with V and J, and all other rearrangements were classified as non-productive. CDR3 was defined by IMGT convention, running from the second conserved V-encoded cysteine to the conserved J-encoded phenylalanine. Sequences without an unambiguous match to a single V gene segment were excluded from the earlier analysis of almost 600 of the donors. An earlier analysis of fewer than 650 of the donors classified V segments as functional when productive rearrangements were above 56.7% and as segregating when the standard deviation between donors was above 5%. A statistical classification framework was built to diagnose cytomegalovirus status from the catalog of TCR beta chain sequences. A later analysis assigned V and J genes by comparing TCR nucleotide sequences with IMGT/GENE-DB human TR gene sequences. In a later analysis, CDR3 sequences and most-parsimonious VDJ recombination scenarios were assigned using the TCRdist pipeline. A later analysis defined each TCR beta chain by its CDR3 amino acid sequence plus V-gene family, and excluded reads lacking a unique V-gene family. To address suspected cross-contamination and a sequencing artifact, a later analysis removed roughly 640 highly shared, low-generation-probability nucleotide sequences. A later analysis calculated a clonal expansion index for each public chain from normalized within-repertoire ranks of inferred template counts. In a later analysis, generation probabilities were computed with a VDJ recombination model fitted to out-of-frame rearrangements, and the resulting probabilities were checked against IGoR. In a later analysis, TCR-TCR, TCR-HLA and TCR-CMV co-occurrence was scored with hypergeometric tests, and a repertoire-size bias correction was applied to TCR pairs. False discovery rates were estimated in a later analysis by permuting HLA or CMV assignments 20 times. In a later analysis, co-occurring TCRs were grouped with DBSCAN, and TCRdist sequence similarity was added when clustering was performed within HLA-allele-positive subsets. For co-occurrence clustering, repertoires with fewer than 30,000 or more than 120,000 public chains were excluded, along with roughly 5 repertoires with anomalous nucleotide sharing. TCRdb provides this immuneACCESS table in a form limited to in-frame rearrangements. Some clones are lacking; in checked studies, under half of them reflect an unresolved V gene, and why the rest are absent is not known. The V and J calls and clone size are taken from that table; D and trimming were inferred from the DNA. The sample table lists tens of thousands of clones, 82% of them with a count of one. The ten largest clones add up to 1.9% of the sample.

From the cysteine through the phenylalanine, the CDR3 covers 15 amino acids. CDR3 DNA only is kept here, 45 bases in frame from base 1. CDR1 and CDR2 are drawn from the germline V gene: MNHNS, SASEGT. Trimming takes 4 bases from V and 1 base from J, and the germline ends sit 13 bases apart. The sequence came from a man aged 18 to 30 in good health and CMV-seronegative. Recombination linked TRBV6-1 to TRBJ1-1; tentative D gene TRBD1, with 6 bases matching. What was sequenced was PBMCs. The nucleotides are TGTGCCAGCAGTGGCCGACAGGCACGGAACACTGAAGCTTTCTTT. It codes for CASSGRQARNTEAFF.